What follows describes a single T cell receptor beta chain. This entry comes from a study of shared clonotypes between healthy human individuals. Recent acute infections and vaccinations were absent in the healthy HIV-negative adult donors. Both subsets, CD45RA+ naive and CD45RA-negative memory, were split from the CD4+ cells. Deep level was the assay's run setting. Profiled with immunoSEQ multiplex PCR; TCRdb holds only in-frame clones, not every one. Of 2 million to 3 million clones listed, around 90% are singletons. Per germline, CDR1 LNHDA and CDR2 SQIVND (reference sequence). The V segment lost 4 bases and the J segment 6 bases; nucleotides outside the gene matches: 11. There are 16 residues in the CDR3.

What was sequenced was naive CD4+ T cells sorted from blood. Subset specified: CD45RA+ positively selected. This TCR came from a man between 18 and 29 years old in good health. This rearrangement joins TRBV19 to TRBJ2-3; TRBD1 matches 9 bases. CDR3 protein: CASSTLGTGSWDTQYF. For the CDR3, the DNA is TGTGCCAGTAGTACGCTCGGGACAGGGAGCTGGGATACGCAGTATTTT. The entire variable domain, with the rest obtained from reference TRBV19 and TRBJ2-3, is as follows: DGGITQSPKYLFRKEGQNVTLSCEQNLNHDAMYWYRQDPGQGLRLIYYSQIVNDFQKGDIAEGYSVSREKKESFPLTVTSAQKNPTAFYLCASSTLGTGSWDTQYFGPGTRLTVL.